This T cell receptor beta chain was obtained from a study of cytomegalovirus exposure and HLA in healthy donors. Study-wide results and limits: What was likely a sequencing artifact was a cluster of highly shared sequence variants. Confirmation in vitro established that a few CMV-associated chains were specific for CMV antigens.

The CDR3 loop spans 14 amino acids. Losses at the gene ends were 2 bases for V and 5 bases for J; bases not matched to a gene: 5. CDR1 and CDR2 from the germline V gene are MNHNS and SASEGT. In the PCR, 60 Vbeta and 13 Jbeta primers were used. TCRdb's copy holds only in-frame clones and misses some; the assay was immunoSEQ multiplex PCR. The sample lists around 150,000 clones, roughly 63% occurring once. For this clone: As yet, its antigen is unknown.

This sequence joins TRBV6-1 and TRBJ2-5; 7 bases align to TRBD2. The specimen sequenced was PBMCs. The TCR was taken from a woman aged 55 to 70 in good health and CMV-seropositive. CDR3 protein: CASSERAGVETQYF. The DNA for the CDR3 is TGTGCCAGCAGTGAACGGGCGGGAGTGGAGACCCAGTACTTC.